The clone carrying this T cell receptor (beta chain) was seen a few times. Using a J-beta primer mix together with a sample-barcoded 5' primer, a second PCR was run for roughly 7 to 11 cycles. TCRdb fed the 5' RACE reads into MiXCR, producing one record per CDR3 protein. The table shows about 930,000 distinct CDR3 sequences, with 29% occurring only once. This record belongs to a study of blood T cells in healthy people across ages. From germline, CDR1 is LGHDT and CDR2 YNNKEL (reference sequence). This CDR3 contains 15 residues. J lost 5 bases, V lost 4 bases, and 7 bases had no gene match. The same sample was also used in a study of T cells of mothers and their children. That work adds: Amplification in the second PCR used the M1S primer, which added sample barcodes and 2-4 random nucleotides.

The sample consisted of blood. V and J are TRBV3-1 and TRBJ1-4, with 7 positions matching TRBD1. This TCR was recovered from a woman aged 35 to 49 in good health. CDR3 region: CASSPGQNPNEKLFF. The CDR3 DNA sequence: TGTGCCAGCAGCCCGGGACAGAACCCGAATGAAAAACTGTTTTTT.